These T cell receptor beta chains were read from a single sample in a study of molecular identifiers for immune sequencing clone quantification. TCRdb analysed the PCR reads with MiXCR anew, one entry per CDR3 protein. Here the sample spans 460,000 or so distinct CDR3 sequences, around 25% being singletons. The sample consisted of naive CD8+ T cells from blood, with Jurkat cell RNA spiked in. The receptors originated from a human donor in good health. Some libraries in this study had Jurkat cell RNA spiked in. CDR3s include the opening cysteine and the closing phenylalanine or tryptophan. A D gene is named only where the DNA matches it firmly. Clone sizes are given selectively: once, few, many, or a class where the clone is expanded.

j_call v_call clone_size d_call cdr3_nt cdr3_aa
TRBJ2-7 TRBV29-1 many TRBD2 TGCAGCGTTGAGGGGACTAGCGCTAGCTCCTACGAGCAGTACTTC CSVEGTSASSYEQYF
TRBJ2-7 TRBV29-1 NA NA TGCGGCGTTGAGCGGCAGGCCAGCGAGCAGTACTTC CGVERQASEQYF
TRBJ2-3 TRBV20-1 NA TRBD2 TGCAGTGCTAGAGGACTAGCGGGGGGTCCAGATACGCAGTATTTT CSARGLAGGPDTQYF
TRBJ2-5 TRBV19 few TRBD1 TGTGCCAGTGGCGAGGGACAGGGGGTTCAAGAGACCCAGTACTTC CASGEGQGVQETQYF
TRBJ2-2 TRBV7-6 few NA TGTGCCAGCAGCTACCTCCCGAACACCGGGGAGCTGTTTTTT CASSYLPNTGELFF
TRBJ2-3 TRBV12-3/TRBV12-4 few TRBD1 TGTGCCAGCAGTTTAGGGACAGGTTACACAGATACGCAGTATTTT CASSLGTGYTDTQYF
TRBJ2-4 TRBV27 few NA TGTGCCAGCAGTTACTCCGGGAAAAACATTCAGTACTTC CASSYSGKNIQYF
TRBJ2-5 TRBV28 NA NA TGTGCCAGCAGTTTCCCACAACAGGAGACCCAGTACTTC CASSFPQQETQYF
TRBJ2-5 TRBV28 NA TRBD1 TGTGCCAGCAGTTTATGGGAGCGGGGACAGGGGGCTGAGACCCAGTACTTC CASSLWERGQGAETQYF
TRBJ2-3 TRBV7-7 many NA TGTGCTAGCAGCCCCAGCCGCACAGATACGCAGTATTTT CASSPSRTDTQYF
TRBJ2-7 TRBV9 NA TRBD1 TGTGCCAGCAGCGTGTCTCGGGACAGGGAGGCTTACGAGCAGTACTTC CASSVSRDREAYEQYF
TRBJ2-7 TRBV5-4 NA TRBD1 TGTGCCAGCAGCATCATCCCTCCGGGACAGGAAGCCTACGAGCAGTACTTC CASSIIPPGQEAYEQYF
TRBJ2-2 TRBV19 NA NA TGTGCCAGTAGTATGGCGGAGAACACCGGGGAGCTGTTTTTT CASSMAENTGELFF
TRBJ1-2 TRBV27 NA TRBD1 TGTGCCAGCAGTTTATCCATCCAGGGGGCTCTTCACTATGGCTACACCTTC CASSLSIQGALHYGYTF
TRBJ2-2 TRBV6-6 NA NA TGTGCCAGCAGTAAGATCATTCCACAAGGAAACACCGGGGAGCTGTTTTTT CASSKIIPQGNTGELFF
TRBJ2-3 TRBV7-9 NA NA TGTGCCAGCAACCCACCGGTGGGAGCGGGCCCAGATACGCAGTATTTT CASNPPVGAGPDTQYF
TRBJ2-7 TRBV7-9 NA NA TGTGCCTATGAGGGGCAGTACTTC CAYEGQYF
TRBJ2-7 TRBV27 NA TRBD1 TGTGCCAGCAGTTCGAAACGGGACAGAGAGTACGAGCAGTACTTC CASSSKRDREYEQYF
TRBJ2-6 TRBV4-3 NA NA TGCGCCAGCAGCCAAGGTGGCAGATCAGGGGGGTCTGGGGCCAACGTCCTGACTTTC CASSQGGRSGGSGANVLTF
TRBJ1-1 TRBV7-9 many NA TGTGCCAGCAGCTTAGCTATTAAGGGTGAAGCTTTCTTT CASSLAIKGEAFF
TRBJ2-7 TRBV6-2/TRBV6-3 few NA TGTGCCAGCAGGGACGTGGACGAGCAGTACTTC CASRDVDEQYF
TRBJ2-6 TRBV5-1 NA NA TGCGCCAGCAGCTTGGCAAGTCTGGCAGGGCAAGCCAACGTCCTGACTTTC CASSLASLAGQANVLTF
TRBJ1-4 TRBV5-1 many NA TGCGCCAGCAGCTTCACAGAATATAATGAAAAACTGTTTTTT CASSFTEYNEKLFF
TRBJ2-5 TRBV9 few NA TGTGCCAGCAGCCACGTCGAGCAGACCGGCCAAGAGACCCAGTACTTC CASSHVEQTGQETQYF
TRBJ2-7 TRBV12-3/TRBV12-4 few TRBD1 TGTGCCAGCAGTTTGACAGGGGGCCTGGAGGAGCAGTACTTC CASSLTGGLEEQYF
TRBJ2-3 TRBV7-9 NA TRBD2 TGTGCCAGCAGCTTCCGGACTAGCGCCACAGATACGCAGTATTTT CASSFRTSATDTQYF
TRBJ2-7 TRBV27 few NA TGTGCCAGCAGACCCGTAGCTCACCAACCTTACGAGCAGTACTTC CASRPVAHQPYEQYF
TRBJ2-1 TRBV10-1 NA TRBD1 TGCGCCAGCAGTGATTCAAGGACAGGGTCATCGGGTGAGCAGTTCTTC CASSDSRTGSSGEQFF
TRBJ2-3 TRBV7-9 few TRBD2 TGTGCCAGCAGCTTAATAACTAGCGGGAGCTTGGATACGCAGTATTTT CASSLITSGSLDTQYF
TRBJ2-7 TRBV6-2/TRBV6-3 NA NA TGTGCCAGCAGTTACACGACAGAAAGTTTCTCCTACGAGCAGTACTTC CASSYTTESFSYEQYF
TRBJ1-2 TRBV27 NA TRBD1 TGTGCCAGCAGTTTATTGACAGGGGTGGATCGTTATGGCTACACCTTC CASSLLTGVDRYGYTF